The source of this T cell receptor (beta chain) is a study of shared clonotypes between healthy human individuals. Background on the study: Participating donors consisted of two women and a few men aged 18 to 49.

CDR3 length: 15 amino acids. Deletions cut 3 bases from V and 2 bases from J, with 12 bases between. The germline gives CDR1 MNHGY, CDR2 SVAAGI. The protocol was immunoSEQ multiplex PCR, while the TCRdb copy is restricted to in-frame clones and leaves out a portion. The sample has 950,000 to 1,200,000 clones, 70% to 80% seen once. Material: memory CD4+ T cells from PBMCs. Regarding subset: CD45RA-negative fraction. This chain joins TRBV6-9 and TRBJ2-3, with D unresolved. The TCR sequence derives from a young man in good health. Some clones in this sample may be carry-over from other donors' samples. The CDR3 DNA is TGTGCCAGCAGTTACACCGCTCATACCACAGATACGCAGTATTTT. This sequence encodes CASSYTAHTTDTQYF.